Detailed here is one TCR beta chain. The sample originates from a study of blood T cell repertoires in COVID-19. The method was immunoSEQ multiplex PCR; TCRdb's version includes in-frame clones alone and lacks a portion of them. The sample lists a few hundred thousand clones; nearly 90% were seen once. In the 2 weeks before study entry, exposed participants met a COVID-19 case, which was PCR-confirmed or clinician-diagnosed. The CDR3 consists of 9 residues. Trimming removed 8 bases at V and 8 bases at J, with 6 bases between. Germline loops: CDR1 SGHTA, CDR2 FQGNSA. This sequence joins TRBV7-2 and TRBJ1-2; D not resolved. The specimen was PBMCs or T cells enriched from blood (not recorded which). The receptor was isolated from a woman between 45 and 60 years old who had been exposed to COVID-19. The CDR3: CASEGGYTF. In nucleotides, the CDR3 is TGTGCCAGCGAGGGAGGCTACACCTTC.